The source of this T cell receptor (beta chain) is a study of early T cells in non-severe SARS-CoV-2 infection. Study background: The authors sequenced bulk RNA from unsorted whole blood, leaving chains unpaired.

In its sample, this clonotype was seen a few times. Via MiXCR, TCRdb re-called the 5' RACE reads, giving one row per CDR3 protein. Of some 58,000 distinct CDR3 sequences in the sample, about 12% are singletons; the top ten hold 4% to 4.5%. V lost 4 bases, J lost 0 bases, and 6 bases stayed unmatched. The CDR3 runs 16 residues. Looked up from germline, CDR1 is SGHNT and CDR2 is YYREEE (reference sequence). Sequenced material: whole blood. V gene TRBV5-4 combines with J gene TRBJ2-3; 9 positions match TRBD1. The origin of this receptor is an adult who was a healthcare worker with PCR-confirmed SARS-CoV-2 infection or an uninfected control (not recorded which). The CDR3 sequence: CASSPGQGPSTDTQYF. The CDR3 DNA follows: TGTGCCAGCAGCCCAGGACAGGGGCCCAGCACAGATACGCAGTATTTT.